These 22 T cell receptor beta chains came from one sample sequenced in a study of T cell responses to AZD1222 COVID-19 vaccine. Repertoires were generated with immunoSEQ multiplex PCR, while TCRdb's copy carries only in-frame clones and drops some. The sample has more than 95,000 clones, around 88% seen once; the top ten hold 11%. Sequenced material: peripheral blood, taken on day 0 of MenACWY control vaccination. The receptors derive from an adult in good health.

V and J are TRBV7-2 and TRBJ1-6; 9 nucleotides line up with TRBD1. Germline CDR1 and CDR2: SGHTA and FQGNSA. V shed 1 base, J shed 7 bases, and the junction held 5 bases outside the gene matches. CDR3 length: 16 residues. CDR3 region: CASSLGGTGRNSPLHF. CDR3 nucleotides: TGTGCCAGCAGCTTAGGGGGGACAGGGCGGAATTCACCCCTCCACTTT.

The rearrangement uses TRBV30 and TRBJ2-7; possibly TRBD2 for D (6 bases). V dropped 0 bases and J dropped 8 bases, with 17 bases sitting between them. This CDR3 spans 14 amino acids. Germline CDR1 is GTSNPN and CDR2 is SVGIG (reference sequence). This CDR3 reads CAWSVGRGFLQQYF. The CDR3 DNA is TGTGCCTGGAGTGTAGGGCGGGGTTTTCTACAGCAGTACTTC.

The chain has TRBV11-3 and TRBJ1-1, with a tentative D call TRBD1 (6 bases). CDR1 is SGHNT and CDR2 is YENEEA in the germline V gene. The CDR3 consists of 19 residues. Trimming removed 5 bases at V and 2 bases at J, with 27 bases between. CDR3 residues: CASSTGRGHGPNGNTEAFF. The CDR3 DNA sequence: TGTGCCAGCAGCACCGGCCGGGGGCACGGCCCTAACGGAAACACTGAAGCTTTCTTT.

The V and J genes are TRBV4-1 and TRBJ1-3; D is ambiguous. The CDR3 has 17 residues. Trimming took off 2 bases at V and 4 bases at J, with 18 bases between the two ends. Germline assignment: CDR1 MGHRA and CDR2 YSYEKL. CDR3 coding DNA: TGCGCCAGCAGCCAACACGCAGACGGGCCGGCGGGAAACACCATATATTTT. Protein product: CASSQHADGPAGNTIYF.

Written as DNA, the CDR3 is TGTGCCAGCAGCCAAGATCGTGTAGGGAACTACAATGAGCAGTTCTTC. Translated, it gives CASSQDRVGNYNEQFF. The rearrangement uses TRBV3-1 (or the pseudogene TRBV3-2) and TRBJ2-1; D gene uncertain. Germline V lookup: CDR1 LGHDT, CDR2 YNNKEL (reference sequence). The CDR3 is 16 amino acids. Trimming pared 0 bases from V and 3 bases from J, leaving 12 bases between.

This clone is a singleton in its sample. The V and J genes are TRBV2 and TRBJ1-2; TRBD1 might be the D (5 bases). CDR1 is SNHLY and CDR2 is FYNNEI in the germline V gene. The V end lost 10 bases, the J end lost 5 bases, and 20 bases lay between the germline ends. The CDR3 is 14 amino acids. This CDR3 is CAKESGTLDYGYTF. The CDR3 nucleotides are TGTGCCAAAGAAAGCGGGACCCTTGATTATGGCTACACCTTC.

The V gene is TRBV13, the J gene TRBJ2-1, with 11 bases aligning to TRBD2. This CDR3 spans 16 amino acids. Germline CDR1 PRHDT, CDR2 FYEKMQ (reference sequence). After removal of 4 bases from V and 4 bases from J, the junction contained 6 bases not matched to a gene. CDR3 in amino acids: CASSSLLAGGYNEQFF. Written as DNA, the CDR3 is TGTGCCAGCAGCTCTCTTCTAGCGGGGGGATACAATGAGCAGTTCTTC.

V is TRBV29-1 and J is TRBJ1-1; the D is unclear. CDR1 and CDR2 from the germline V gene are SQVTM and ANQGSEA. V lost 7 bases to trimming and J lost 3 bases, with 9 bases between them. The CDR3 totals 11 residues. CDR3 amino acids: CSGGKYTEAFF. CDR3 in DNA: TGCAGCGGTGGCAAGTACACTGAAGCTTTCTTT.

The V and J genes are TRBV30 and TRBJ2-5, with TRBD2 as a possible D gene (7 bases). Trimming pared 5 bases from V and 2 bases from J, leaving 18 bases between. This CDR3 is built from 15 residues. From germline, CDR1 is GTSNPN and CDR2 SVGIG (reference sequence). CDR3 nucleotide sequence: TGTGCCTGGGCGAGGGGGGGGCTGGATCAAGAGACCCAGTACTTC. This codes for CAWARGGLDQETQYF. The full variable domain, completed using reference TRBV30 and TRBJ2-5, is SQTIHQWPATLVQPVGSPLSLECTVEGTSNPNLYWYRQAAGRGLQLLFYSVGIGQISSEVPQNLSASRPQDRQFILSSKKLLLSDSGFYLCAWARGGLDQETQYFGPGTRLLVL.

The J gene is TRBJ1-2, the V gene TRBV4-2, with a weak D call TRBD1 (6 bases). V was pared by 1 base and J by 7 bases, with 10 bases between. This CDR3 region has 13 residues. The V gene's germline CDR1 is LGHNA and CDR2 YNFKEQ. The CDR3 bases are TGTGCCAGCAGCCAAGGGGGGCTCGCTGGCTACACCTTC. Translating it yields CASSQGGLAGYTF.

The rearrangement uses TRBV5-6 and TRBJ2-6; D is perhaps TRBD2 (6 bases). Trimming left V 4 bases short and J 0 bases short, with 8 bases between. The CDR3 has 15 amino acids. Germline CDR1 is SGHDT and CDR2 is YYEEEE. This CDR3 is CASSLEGSGANVLTF. CDR3 bases: TGTGCCAGCAGCCTGGAGGGCTCTGGGGCCAACGTCCTGACTTTC.

The chain links TRBV27 to TRBJ2-7; TRBD2 matches 8 bases. CDR1 and CDR2 from the germline V gene are MNHEY and SMNVEV (reference sequence). The CDR3 has 15 residues. Germline trimming cut 4 bases from V and 3 bases from J; bases unmatched to any gene: 8. The CDR3: CASSSPGGRHYEQYF. DNA of the CDR3: TGTGCCAGCAGTTCCCCGGGAGGGCGTCACTACGAGCAGTACTTC.

This chain uses TRBV11-3 with TRBJ1-2, with 7 bases aligning to TRBD1. V shed 3 bases, J shed 8 bases, and the junction held 9 bases outside the gene matches. Germline-derived CDR1 and CDR2 are SGHNT and YENEEA. CDR3 length: 14 residues. CDR3 DNA: TGTGCCAGCAGCTTGTCCCACAGGGGACGGGGCTACACCTTC. Residues: CASSLSHRGRGYTF.

This chain links TRBV6-5 with TRBJ1-6; D gene ambiguous. Germline lookup yields CDR1 MNHEY and CDR2 SVGAGI. This CDR3 is built from 14 residues. V shed 5 bases and J shed 10 bases, with 15 bases lying between them. CDR3 residues: CASSTARGGSPLHF. The CDR3 bases are TGTGCCAGCAGTACCGCCCGGGGAGGCTCACCCCTCCACTTT.

The chain combines TRBV6-5 with TRBJ1-1, with a weak D call TRBD1 (5 bases). Germline V CDR1 and CDR2: MNHEY, SVGAGI. This CDR3 contains 14 residues. Trimming took 8 bases from V and 2 from J, leaving 15 bases between them. Written as DNA, the CDR3 is TGTGCCAGCGACTGGGGCGACGGTAACACTGAAGCTTTCTTT. Translation gives CASDWGDGNTEAFF.

The chain joins TRBV5-1 to TRBJ1-2; 7 bases agree with TRBD1. V trimming: 5 bases; J trimming: 4 bases; junction bases outside the gene matches: 11. CDR3 size: 15 residues. Per germline, CDR1 SGHRS and CDR2 YFSETQ. The CDR3 DNA sequence: TGCGCCAGCAGTGAAAGGGGGCCCCCCTCCTATGGCTACACCTTC. It encodes CASSERGPPSYGYTF. The full variable domain, rest sourced from reference TRBV5-1 and TRBJ1-2, is KAGVTQTPRYLIKTRGQQVTLSCSPISGHRSVSWYQQTPGQGLQFLFEYFSETQRNKGNFPGRFSGRQFSNSRSEMNVSTLELGDSALYLCASSERGPPSYGYTFGSGTRLTVV.

The chain recombines TRBV15 with TRBJ2-1, with TRBD2 identical over 9 bases. The germline V gene has CDR1 LNHNV and CDR2 YYDKDF (reference sequence). The CDR3 runs 16 residues. The trim removed 1 base at V and 3 bases at J, leaving 4 bases unmatched. CDR3 sequence: CATSRGGTSIYNEQFF. CDR3 bases: TGTGCCACCAGCAGAGGCGGGACTAGCATCTACAATGAGCAGTTCTTC.

The V call is TRBV25-1, the J call TRBJ1-6, with D maybe TRBD1 (6 bases). Trimming shortened V by 4 bases and J by 5 bases, and 9 bases separated the two germline ends. The CDR3 loop spans 14 amino acids. The germline CDR1 and CDR2 sequences are MGHDK and SYGVNS. CDR3 nucleotides: TGTGCCAGCAGTGGACAGGTTGATAATTCACCCCTCCACTTT. This codes for CASSGQVDNSPLHF.

The gene calls are TRBV7-3 and TRBJ2-2; 8 bases align to TRBD1. V shed 0 bases, J shed 0 bases, and the junction held 3 bases outside the gene matches. CDR3 length: 17 amino acids. Germline CDR1 reads SGHTA; CDR2 reads FQGTGA. CDR3 protein: CASSLTPGGANTGELFF. CDR3 sequence (DNA): TGTGCCAGCAGCTTAACTCCAGGGGGCGCGAACACCGGGGAGCTGTTTTTT. Using reference TRBV7-3 and TRBJ2-2 for the parts outside the CDR3, the full variable domain is GAGVSQTPSNKVTEKGKYVELRCDPISGHTALYWYRQSLGQGPEFLIYFQGTGAADDSGLPNDRFFAVRPEGSVSTLKIQRTERGDSAVYLCASSLTPGGANTGELFFGEGSRLTVL.

V is TRBV6-2 or TRBV6-3 and J is TRBJ2-2; D unclear. CDR3 size: 14 residues. CDR1 MNHEY and CDR2 SVGEGT come from the germline V gene. Trimming cost V 4 bases and J 5 bases, with 11 bases left between them. The CDR3 bases are TGTGCCAGCAGTTTACAGCGAACGACCGGGGAGCTGTTTTTT. Amino acids: CASSLQRTTGELFF.

This chain joins TRBV3-1 (or the pseudogene TRBV3-2) and TRBJ1-3, with D possibly being TRBD1 (5 bases). The CDR3 is made up of 15 amino acids. The germline CDR1 and CDR2 sequences are LGHDT and YNNKEL (reference sequence). V was trimmed by 4 bases and J by 0 bases, leaving 10 bases between them. The CDR3 is CASSLGTLSGNTIYF. The CDR3 DNA reads as TGTGCCAGCAGCCTAGGGACCCTCTCTGGAAACACCATATATTTT.

The V call is TRBV7-6, the J call TRBJ2-3; 7 nucleotides line up with TRBD2. CDR3 size: 15 residues. The germline V gene has CDR1 SGHVS and CDR2 FNYEAQ. V gave up 5 bases and J gave up 6 bases; unmatched junction bases: 11. The CDR3 sequence: CASSGKWEGMDTQYF. The CDR3 DNA follows: TGTGCCAGCAGCGGAAAGTGGGAGGGCATGGATACGCAGTATTTT.